The clone carrying this T cell receptor beta chain was seen at least ten times. As yet, its antigen is unknown. This sample was included in a study of T cells in Graves' hyperthyroidism and ophthalmopathy. RNA transcripts yielded amplified TCR beta CDR3 regions. HTBI primers were the set used in a first-round RT-PCR of the TCR CDR3. One entry per CDR3 protein, called by TCRdb with MiXCR from the multiplex PCR reads. The sample shows under 300,000 distinct CDR3 sequences, roughly 15% of them seen only once. Study-level results: Blood shared most expanded thyroid clonotypes above 0.001.

An absence of ophthalmopathy progression within 18 months meant stable Graves' hyperthyroidism. CDR1 and CDR2 (germline): SGDLS, YYNGEE. The CDR3 length is 15 residues. V was shortened by 4 bases and J by 5 bases, with 18 bases between the two germline ends. The TCR was taken from a woman between 40 and 55 years old with Graves' hyperthyroidism. The sequenced sample consisted of blood. The gene calls are TRBV9 and TRBJ1-1, with D uncertain. CDR3 loop: CASSFYDGPETEAFF. The CDR3 DNA reads as TGTGCCAGCAGCTTCTATGACGGGCCAGAGACTGAAGCTTTCTTT.